A selection of T cell receptor beta chains follows, all from one sample in a study of blood T cell repertoires in COVID-19. This table comes from immunoSEQ multiplex PCR, and its TCRdb copy is limited to in-frame clones, with some not included. This sample has about 200,000 clones, with 81% found just once. Material for sequencing was PBMCs or T cells enriched from blood (not recorded which). The receptors here all came from a woman between 45 and 60 years old with acute COVID-19. Each CDR3 is given with its conserved first and last residue. A D gene is named only where the DNA matches it firmly. The size entry is marked missing in some rows and otherwise reads once, few, many or a size class.

TRBJ1-6 | few | TRBV9 | TRBD1 | TGTGCCAGCAGCGGGGACAGGTCAAATTCACCCCTCCACTTT | CASSGDRSNSPLHF
TRBJ2-2 | - | TRBV6-2/TRBV6-3 | - | TGTGCCAGCAGTTGGGCAGCCACGACGGTCACCGGGGAGCTGTTTTTT | CASSWAATTVTGELFF
TRBJ1-5 | - | TRBV7-9 | - | TGTGCCAGCAGCTTAGACGGAGAGTTGAGACGGGGATCTAATCAGCCCCAGCATTTT | CASSLDGELRRGSNQPQHF
TRBJ1-2 | - | TRBV10-3 | TRBD1 | TGTGCCATCAGTGAGACAGTCTACAGGGGGCGGGCTAACTATGGCTACACCTTC | CAISETVYRGRANYGYTF
TRBJ2-1 | - | TRBV18 | - | TGTGCCAGCTCACCGTACAGGTTGGACAATGAGCAGTTCTTC | CASSPYRLDNEQFF
TRBJ2-1 | - | TRBV4-3 | TRBD1 | TGCGCCAGCAGCCAGACACAGGGGAAGCAGTTCTTC | CASSQTQGKQFF
TRBJ2-5 | few | TRBV5-6 | - | TGTGCCAGCAGCTTGTTTCGTCGGTTCCAACAAGAGACCCAGTACTTC | CASSLFRRFQQETQYF
TRBJ1-1 | - | TRBV5-6 | - | TGTGCCAGCAGCTTCGGCGGCCGCGGCACTGAAGCTTTCTTT | CASSFGGRGTEAFF
TRBJ2-7 | - | TRBV14 | TRBD2 | TGTGCCAGCAGCCAAGTGACTAGCAGGGCCTACGAGCAGTACTTC | CASSQVTSRAYEQYF
TRBJ2-7 | - | TRBV11-2 | - | TGTGCCAGCGTCGAAGATAATTGGGGAGACGACGAGCAGTACTTC | CASVEDNWGDDEQYF
TRBJ2-2 | - | TRBV18 | TRBD2 | TGTGCCAGCTCGCCCCTTCGGGGGGGGGACACCGGGGAGCTGTTTTTT | CASSPLRGGDTGELFF
TRBJ2-5 | - | TRBV2 | TRBD1 | TGTGCCAGCAGCTACGCTGGGACAGGGCAAGAGACCCAGTACTTC | CASSYAGTGQETQYF
TRBJ1-4 | few | TRBV7-2 | - | TGTGCCAGCAGCCCAAGCTCGGCAACTAATGAAAAACTGTTTTTT | CASSPSSATNEKLFF
TRBJ2-7 | - | TRBV28 | - | TGTGCCAGCAGTTCTTCCCGCGCCCCTTACAGAAACTACGAGCAGTACTTC | CASSSSRAPYRNYEQYF
TRBJ1-5 | - | TRBV27 | TRBD1 | TGTGCCAGCAGTTTAGCGGGGACAGATCATAGCAATCAGCCCCAGCATTTT | CASSLAGTDHSNQPQHF
TRBJ2-6 | - | TRBV25-1 | - | TGTGCCACCTCGGTTGCCGGGGCCAACGTCCTGACTTTC | CATSVAGANVLTF
TRBJ1-1 | once | TRBV5-1 | TRBD1 | TGCGCCAGCAGAGGGACAGGGCTACGCACTGAAGCTTTCTTT | CASRGTGLRTEAFF
TRBJ1-2 | - | TRBV19 | TRBD1 | TGTGCCACTAAAGGGGGCGGTTATGGCTACACCTTC | CATKGGGYGYTF
TRBJ1-5 | - | TRBV29-1 | TRBD1 | TGCAGCGTGGGACAGGGGGGCAATCAGCCCCAGCATTTT | CSVGQGGNQPQHF
TRBJ2-7 | - | TRBV9 | - | TGTGCCAGCAGCACCGGGACACCTACCTACGAGCAGTACTTC | CASSTGTPTYEQYF
TRBJ2-7 | - | TRBV4-1 | - | TGCGCCAGCAGCTCAGGGACAACCTACGAGCAGTACTTC | CASSSGTTYEQYF
TRBJ2-5 | few | TRBV7-9 | TRBD2 | TGTGCCAGCAGCCATACGAGGGTCGGGACTAGCGAGAGGACCCAGTACTTC | CASSHTRVGTSERTQYF
TRBJ2-2 | - | TRBV29-1 | TRBD2 | TGCAGCGTTCGTCTAGCGGGAGGCGGCGGGGAGCTGTTTTTT | CSVRLAGGGGELFF
TRBJ2-7 | - | TRBV6-5 | TRBD2 | TGTGCCAGCAGCCGGAGCGGGAGGGCCTCCTACGAGCAGTACTTC | CASSRSGRASYEQYF
TRBJ2-1 | - | TRBV28 | TRBD2 | TGTGCCAGCAGTCGAAGCGGGAGCTCCTACAATGAGCAGTTCTTC | CASSRSGSSYNEQFF
TRBJ2-2 | once | TRBV18 | TRBD1 | TGTGCCAGCTCACCCCTAGCAGGGGGCGGCACCGGGGAGCTGTTTTTT | CASSPLAGGGTGELFF
TRBJ1-6 | - | TRBV7-2 | TRBD1 | TGTGCCAGCAGCTTAGCTGGGACAGGTCTTTATTTT | CASSLAGTGLYF
TRBJ2-2 | few | TRBV5-4 | TRBD1 | TGTGCCAGCAGCAGGACAGGGCACACCGGGGAGCTGTTTTTT | CASSRTGHTGELFF
TRBJ1-2 | - | TRBV3-1/TRBV3-2 | - | TGTGCCAGCAGCCAAGACAGGCGGGGGCGAAGCTATGGCTACACCTTC | CASSQDRRGRSYGYTF
TRBJ1-2 | - | TRBV6-5 | - | TGTGCCAGCAGTTACCAGACGGGAGATGGCTACACCTTC | CASSYQTGDGYTF
TRBJ2-5 | - | TRBV28 | - | TGTGCCAGCAGTTTGAGTGGAGGCGACCTCTCCAAGACCCAGTACTTC | CASSLSGGDLSKTQYF
TRBJ2-3 | - | TRBV2 | - | TGTGCCAGCAGTCCGACAGGTTTCTCCACAGATACGCAGTATTTT | CASSPTGFSTDTQYF
TRBJ2-1 | - | TRBV7-2 | TRBD2 | TGTGCCAGCAGCCGGGAGGTAAGGAATGAGCAGTTCTTC | CASSREVRNEQFF
TRBJ2-7 | - | TRBV11-2 | TRBD2 | TGTGCCAGCAGCTCCAGGACGGGGGGGCGCGAGCAGTACTTC | CASSSRTGGREQYF
TRBJ2-5 | - | TRBV7-2 | TRBD2 | TGTGCCAGCAGCTTAGTGGGTCTAGCGGGAGATCTTATGGGAGAGACCCAGTACTTC | CASSLVGLAGDLMGETQYF
TRBJ1-2 | - | TRBV27 | - | TGTGCCAGCAGCCTTGGCATCGGTACTCGGGGCTATGGCTACACCTTC | CASSLGIGTRGYGYTF
TRBJ1-4 | once | TRBV5-1 | TRBD1 | TGCGCCAGCAGCTTGGTGGGGGGACAGTCTAATGAAAAACTGTTTTTT | CASSLVGGQSNEKLFF